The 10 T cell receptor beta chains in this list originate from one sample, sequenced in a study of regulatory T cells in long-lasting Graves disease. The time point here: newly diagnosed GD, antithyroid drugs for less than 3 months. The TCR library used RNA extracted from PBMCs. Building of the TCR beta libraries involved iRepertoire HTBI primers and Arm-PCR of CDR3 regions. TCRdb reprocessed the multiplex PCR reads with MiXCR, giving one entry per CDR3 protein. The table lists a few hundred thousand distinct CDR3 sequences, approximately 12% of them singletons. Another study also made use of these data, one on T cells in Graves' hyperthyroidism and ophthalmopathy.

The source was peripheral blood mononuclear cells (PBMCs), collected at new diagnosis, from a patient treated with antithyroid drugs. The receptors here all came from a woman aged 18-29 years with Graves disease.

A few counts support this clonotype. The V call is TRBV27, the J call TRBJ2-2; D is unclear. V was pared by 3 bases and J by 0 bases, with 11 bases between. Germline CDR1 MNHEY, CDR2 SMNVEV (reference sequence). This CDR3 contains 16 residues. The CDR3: CASSFRLFSNTGELFF. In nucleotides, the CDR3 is TGTGCCAGCAGTTTTCGTTTGTTTTCGAACACCGGGGAGCTGTTTTTT.

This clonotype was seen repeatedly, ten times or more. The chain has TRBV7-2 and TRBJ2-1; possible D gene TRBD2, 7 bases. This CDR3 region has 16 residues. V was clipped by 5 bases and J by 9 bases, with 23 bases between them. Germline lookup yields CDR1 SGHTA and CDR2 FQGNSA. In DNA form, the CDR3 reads TGTGCCAGCAGCCCTCCCGGGGGCGGGAGTCTGGCTGAGCAGTTCTTC. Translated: CASSPPGGGSLAEQFF.

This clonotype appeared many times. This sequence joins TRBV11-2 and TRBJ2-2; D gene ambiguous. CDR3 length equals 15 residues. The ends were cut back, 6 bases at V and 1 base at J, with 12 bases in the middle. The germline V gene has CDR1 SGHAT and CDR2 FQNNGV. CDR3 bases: TGTGCCAGCAGACACGGACGGAAGAACACCGGGGAGCTGTTTTTT. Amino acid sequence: CASRHGRKNTGELFF.

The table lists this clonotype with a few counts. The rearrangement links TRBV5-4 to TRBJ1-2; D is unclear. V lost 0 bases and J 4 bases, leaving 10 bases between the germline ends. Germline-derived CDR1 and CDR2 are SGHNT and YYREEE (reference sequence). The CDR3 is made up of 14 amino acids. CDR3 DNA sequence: TGTGCCAGCAGCTTGGGCACCCAGATCTATGGCTACACCTTC. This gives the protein CASSLGTQIYGYTF.

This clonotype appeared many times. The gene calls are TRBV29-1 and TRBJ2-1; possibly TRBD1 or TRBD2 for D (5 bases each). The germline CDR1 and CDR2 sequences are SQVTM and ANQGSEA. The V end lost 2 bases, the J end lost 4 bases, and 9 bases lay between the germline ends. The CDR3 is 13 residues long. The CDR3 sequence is CSVEWDPYNEQFF. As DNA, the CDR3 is TGCAGCGTTGAATGGGACCCTTACAATGAGCAGTTCTTC.

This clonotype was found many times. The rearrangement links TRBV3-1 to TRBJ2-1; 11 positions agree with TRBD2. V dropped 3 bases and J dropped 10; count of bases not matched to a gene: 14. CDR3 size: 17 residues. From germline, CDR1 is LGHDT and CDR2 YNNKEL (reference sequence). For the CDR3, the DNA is TGTGCCAGCAGCCACGCGGGACTAGCGGAAGCCTTCAGGGAGCAGTTCTTC. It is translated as CASSHAGLAEAFREQFF.

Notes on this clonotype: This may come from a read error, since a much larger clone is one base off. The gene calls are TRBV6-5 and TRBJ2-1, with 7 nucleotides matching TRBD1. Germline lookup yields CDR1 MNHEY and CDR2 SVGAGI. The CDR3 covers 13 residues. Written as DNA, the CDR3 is TGTGCCAGCAGTTACCCGAGGACAGGCAGCCTCCTCTTC. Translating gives CASSYPRTGSLLF.

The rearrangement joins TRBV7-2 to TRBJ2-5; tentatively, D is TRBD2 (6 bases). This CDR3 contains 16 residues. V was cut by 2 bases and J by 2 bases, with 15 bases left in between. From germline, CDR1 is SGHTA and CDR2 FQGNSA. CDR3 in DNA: TGTGCCAGCAGCTTAAACCGCGGGATGATGCAAGAGACCCAGTACTTC. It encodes CASSLNRGMMQETQYF.

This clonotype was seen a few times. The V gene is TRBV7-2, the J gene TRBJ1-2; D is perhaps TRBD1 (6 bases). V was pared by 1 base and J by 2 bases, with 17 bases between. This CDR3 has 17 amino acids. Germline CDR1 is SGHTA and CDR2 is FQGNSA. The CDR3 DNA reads TGTGCCAGCAGCTTAGAACTAAGGACAGTCCAGAACTATGGCTACACCTTC. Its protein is CASSLELRTVQNYGYTF.

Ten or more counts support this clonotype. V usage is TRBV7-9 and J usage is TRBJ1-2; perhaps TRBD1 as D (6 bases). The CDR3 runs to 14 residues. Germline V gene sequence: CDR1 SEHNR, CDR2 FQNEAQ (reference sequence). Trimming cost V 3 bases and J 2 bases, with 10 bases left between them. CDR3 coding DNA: TGTGCCAGCAGCTTGGGAACAGGGAACTATGGCTACACCTTC. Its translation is CASSLGTGNYGYTF.